A single sample is the source of the 12 T cell receptor beta chains below, sequenced in a study of response to subunit inactivated influenza vaccine. Each CDR3 protein is one row after TCRdb ran MiXCR on the RT-PCR reads. This sample yields approximately 170,000 distinct CDR3 sequences, of which 10% to 15% are seen a single time; about 31% belongs to the top ten. In addition, the sample was reused for a study of T cells expressing NK-cell markers. Per that paper: In generating TCR beta cDNA, 5'RACE template switching with UMIs was used.

Sequences were derived from CD8+ T cells sorted from PBMCs, sampled about 12 days after vaccination. The receptors come from a man aged 45-65 years who received an inactivated influenza vaccine.

Regarding this clonotype: One end of the junction varies from germline; a read error may be responsible. This chain uses TRBV7-3 with TRBJ2-1; perhaps D is TRBD1 or TRBD2 (5 bases each). The CDR3 is 14 amino acids. From germline, CDR1 is SGHTA and CDR2 FQGTGA. CDR3 coding DNA: TGTGCCAGCAGCCTAACCGGGACGACTATCCCCAAGTTCTTC. Protein product: CASSLTGTTIPKFF.

This clonotype was seen at least ten times. The chain recombines TRBV5-6 with TRBJ2-5; 7 bases map to TRBD2. V trimming: 4 bases; J trimming: 3 bases; junction bases outside the gene matches: 9. CDR1 is SGHDT, CDR2 YYEEEE, per germline. CDR3 length: 15 amino acids. For the CDR3, the DNA is TGTGCCAGCAGCCCATCCCCGGGGGGAGAAGAGACCCAGTACTTC. Translated, it gives CASSPSPGGEETQYF.

This clonotype was seen many times. The rearrangement uses TRBV7-9 and TRBJ2-7; D is uncertain. The CDR3 runs to 14 residues. Germline V lookup: CDR1 SEHNR, CDR2 FQNEAQ (reference sequence). V dropped 5 bases and J dropped 0 bases, with 11 bases sitting between them. In nucleotides, the CDR3 is TGTGCCAGCAGCCCGCGGCTCAGCTCCTACGAGCAGTACTTC. This sequence encodes CASSPRLSSYEQYF.

There are many counts of this clonotype. This rearrangement joins TRBV4-2 to TRBJ2-1; 12 nucleotides match TRBD2. The ends lost 0 bases at V and 7 bases at J; junction bases unmatched: 7. Germline CDR1 and CDR2: LGHNA and YNFKEQ. This CDR3 contains 17 residues. Here the CDR3 DNA reads TGTGCCAGCAGCCAAGAGCTAGCGGGGGGGTGGTATAATGAGCAGTTCTTC. Its protein product is CASSQELAGGWYNEQFF.

V gene TRBV20-1 combines with J gene TRBJ1-2; tentatively, D is TRBD1 (5 bases). Deletions cut 0 bases from V and 8 bases from J, with 13 bases between. The CDR3 is made up of 13 amino acids. Germline V gene lookup returns CDR1 DFQATT and CDR2 SNEGSKA (reference sequence). For the CDR3, the DNA is TGCAGTGCTAGAGATCTGGGGGGGACGGGCTACACCTTC. This gives the protein CSARDLGGTGYTF.

The J gene is TRBJ2-1, the V gene TRBV5-6, with 13 bases matching TRBD2. The CDR3 is 16 amino acids. The J segment lost 10 bases and the V segment lost 4 bases, leaving 11 bases of the junction unmatched. Per germline, CDR1 SGHDT and CDR2 YYEEEE. This CDR3 reads CASSRTTSGRAWEQFF. In DNA, the CDR3 is TGTGCCAGCAGCCGAACTACTAGCGGGAGGGCCTGGGAGCAGTTCTTC.

This clonotype turned up a few times. The chain links TRBV12-3 or TRBV12-4 to TRBJ2-5; D is perhaps TRBD2 (6 bases). Trimming shortened V by 1 base and J by 7 bases, and 13 bases separated the two germline ends. The CDR3 has 14 residues. The CDR3 DNA reads as TGTGCCAGCAGTTTAGACGGCAGGAGGGGGACCCAGTACTTC. It translates to CASSLDGRRGTQYF.

This clonotype was counted between two and nine times. V gene TRBV4-3 combines with J gene TRBJ2-1; 8 bases are a match to TRBD2. Germline CDR1 is LGHNA and CDR2 is YSLEER. The junction had 8 bases not matched to a gene; V was cut back by 0 bases and J by 4 bases. The CDR3 has 17 residues. CDR3 amino acids: CASSQDPAGDLYNEQFF. DNA for the CDR3: TGCGCCAGCAGCCAAGATCCAGCGGGAGATCTATACAATGAGCAGTTCTTC.

This clonotype was observed at least ten times. The chain has TRBV3-1 and TRBJ1-2; D is possibly TRBD1 (5 bases). The germline gives CDR1 LGHDT, CDR2 YNNKEL (reference sequence). V lost 0 bases and J 4 bases, leaving 12 bases between the germline ends. The CDR3 runs to 15 residues. The CDR3 loop is CASSQDSGPPYGYTF. The CDR3 nucleotides are TGTGCCAGCAGCCAAGATTCGGGACCGCCCTATGGCTACACCTTC.

This clonotype was seen a handful of times. The gene calls are TRBV9 and TRBJ2-1, with 12 bases that match TRBD2. Germline CDR1 SGDLS, CDR2 YYNGEE. There are 16 residues in the CDR3. V trimming: 1 base; J trimming: 6 bases; junction bases outside the gene matches: 5. The CDR3 region is CASSVTLLAGGNEQFF. The CDR3, as DNA: TGTGCCAGCAGCGTAACCCTACTAGCGGGAGGCAATGAGCAGTTCTTC.

The genes are TRBV9 and TRBJ1-2; possibly TRBD1 for D (5 bases). This CDR3 has 14 residues. The V gene lost 4 bases and the J gene lost 4 bases, with 14 bases spanning the gap. Per the germline V gene, CDR1 is SGDLS and CDR2 is YYNGEE. For the CDR3, the DNA is TGTGCCAGCAGCCCCGGACATCTGGGCTATGGCTACACCTTC. It codes for CASSPGHLGYGYTF.

This clonotype was seen only a few times. V gene TRBV7-6 combines with J gene TRBJ2-5, with D tentatively TRBD1 (6 bases). Trimming removed 10 bases from V and 4 bases from J, with 16 bases in between. CDR1 is SGHVS and CDR2 is FNYEAQ in the germline V gene. The CDR3 contains 13 residues. DNA for the CDR3: TGTGCCATCCCCGGGACAACAGGAGAGACCCAGTACTTC. Translation gives CAIPGTTGETQYF.